Described below is a single TCR beta chain sequence and its context. The sample holds many counts of this clonotype. What antigen it recognizes has not been identified. No base qualities exist here, and no much larger clone lies one base off it. Amplification of TCR beta CDR3 regions was carried out from RNA transcripts. The TCR CDR3 was subjected to a first round of RT-PCR using the HTBI primer set and the Qiagen OneStep RT-PCR kit. The libraries were constructed in a second round of multiplex PCR and then size-selected and purified. The libraries were sequenced on an Illumina HiSeq2000 using paired-end 100 bp reads. From the authors' description of their analysis: SOAPnuke was used to process the raw data, with reads discarded if the reads contained adapters or uncalled bases, had a mean Phred below 15, or lacked an exact constant-primer or identifier match. COPE v1.2.5 was used to merge high-quality paired reads, and clonotypes were defined as unique nucleotide sequences. MiTCR v1.1 was used to align clonotypes to the IMGT TRBV, TRBD and TRBJ reference segments. The analysis included only V-J combinations with a frequency above 0.0001, which together covered around 99% of the repertoires. The TCS score was defined as F50 (clonal expansion) divided by E x V (chaos), with BLOSUM62-based TCRdist calculated between CDR3 peptides within each V-J. Welch's t-statistics and random forest reduced roughly 500 V-J features to roughly 13, which were used in a naive Bayes classifier (R e1071). TCRdb itself trimmed the public reads at Q25 with fastp, ran MiXCR and retained productive beta chains. Entries are consolidated by CDR3 protein sequence, retaining the most common genes and DNA. For this entry, the V and J calls and clone size follow TCRdb and not the study's own pipeline. The sample records under 200,000 distinct CDR3 sequences, roughly 10% of which are singletons. The top ten clonotypes cover over 20% of the sample.

Hyperthyroidism patients were newly diagnosed, had a disease duration of under 2 months, and were aged 18 to 65 years. The study excluded patients with uncontrolled infections, other autoimmune diseases, pregnancy or lactation. Diagnoses were established on the basis of clinical symptoms, serum thyroxine and TRAb, thyroid ultrasound, and orbital computed tomography. Blood from progressor patients was drawn when they were first diagnosed with hyperthyroidism, before any ophthalmopathy symptoms appeared. Ficoll-Paque density gradient centrifugation was used to isolate PBMCs from about 10 ml of fresh peripheral blood. Patients classed as progressors first received a Graves' hyperthyroidism diagnosis and then went on to develop ophthalmopathy during follow-up. Total RNA was extracted with Trizol reagent, and quality was checked on an Agilent 2100 Bioanalyzer. CDR1 and CDR2 (SGHRS, YFSETQ) derive from the germline V gene. The junction carries 12 bases between V and J, which are trimmed by 0 bases and 8 bases respectively. The CDR3 covers 14 residues, taking in both the cysteine and the phenylalanine. Only the CDR3 DNA stays, 42 bases, in frame from base 1.

This specimen comes from a study of T cells in Graves' hyperthyroidism and ophthalmopathy (dated by TCRdb to between 2018 and 2021). Concerning the study at large: Peripheral blood samples were taken at initial diagnosis, before any treatment was given. To identify TCR V-J signatures that set the groups apart, the researchers used a discovery cohort of 100 or so patients, made up of 43 with Graves' ophthalmopathy and about 55 with stable Graves' hyperthyroidism. Prospective prediction of ophthalmopathy was tested in an independent validation cohort of fewer than 20 hyperthyroidism patients and approximately 17 patients who later progressed to ophthalmopathy. For training and testing, the approximately 97 patients in the discovery cohort were randomly divided in a 7:3 ratio. In addition, the study compared T-cell repertoires in thyroid tissue and in blood from several Graves' hyperthyroidism patients. Following sampling, methimazole starting at 30 mg daily was given to hyperthyroidism patients, and high-dose intravenous methylprednisolone was given to ophthalmopathy patients. TCR Vbeta CDR3 sequencing of 120 to 150 peripheral blood samples (more than 40 ophthalmopathy, some 75 hyperthyroidism and about 17 progressor patients) is reported in the paper.

The paper as a whole reports these results and caveats: Sample size was not statistically predetermined, and investigators were not blinded to group allocation. In validation, the model predicted progression to ophthalmopathy a median of about 6.8 months before onset, with about 64% sensitivity and 72.22% specificity. A model built on a 13 V-J signature distinguished ophthalmopathy from stable hyperthyroidism, reaching 85% to 90% sensitivity and under 84% specificity in cross-validation and 80%/75% in testing. Most expanded thyroid clonotypes (frequency above 0.001) were also found in blood, which suggests that blood repertoires may mirror thyroid immune responses.

This clonotype originated in a woman aged 18-35 years with Graves' hyperthyroidism that later progressed to Graves' ophthalmopathy. Material: blood. The chain is made from TRBV5-1 and TRBJ2-1; 7 matching bases give a weak D call of TRBD2. The CDR3 reads as follows: CASSLEGGGHEQFF. The DNA is as follows: TGCGCCAGCAGCTTGGAAGGGGGGGGGCATGAGCAGTTCTTC. Reference TRBV5-1 and TRBJ2-1 genes cover what lies past the CDR3, so the full variable domain is KAGVTQTPRYLIKTRGQQVTLSCSPISGHRSVSWYQQTPGQGLQFLFEYFSETQRNKGNFPGRFSGRQFSNSRSEMNVSTLELGDSALYLCASSLEGGGHEQFFGPGTRLTVL.